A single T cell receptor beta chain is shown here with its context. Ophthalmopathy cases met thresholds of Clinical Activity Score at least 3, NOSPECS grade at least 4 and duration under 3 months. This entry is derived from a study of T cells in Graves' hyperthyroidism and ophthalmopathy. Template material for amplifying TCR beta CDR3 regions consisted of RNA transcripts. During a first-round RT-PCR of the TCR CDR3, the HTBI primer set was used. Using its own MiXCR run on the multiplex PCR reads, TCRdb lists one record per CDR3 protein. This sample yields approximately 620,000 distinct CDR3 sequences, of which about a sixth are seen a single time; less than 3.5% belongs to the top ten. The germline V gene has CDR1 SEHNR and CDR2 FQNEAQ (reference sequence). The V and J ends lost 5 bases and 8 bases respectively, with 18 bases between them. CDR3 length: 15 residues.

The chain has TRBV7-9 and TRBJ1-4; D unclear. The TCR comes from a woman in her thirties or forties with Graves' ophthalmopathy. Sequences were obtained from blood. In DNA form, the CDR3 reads TGTGCCAGCAGCCGAACACAACCACCGGACGAAAAACTGTTTTTT. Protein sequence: CASSRTQPPDEKLFF.